Listed below are T cell receptor beta chains from one sample, sequenced in a study of regulatory T cells in long-lasting Graves disease. TCRdb used MiXCR to reprocess the multiplex PCR reads, holding one entry per CDR3 protein. The profile shows roughly 320,000 distinct CDR3 sequences, 16% of them singletons. These data are also associated with another study on T cells in Graves' hyperthyroidism and ophthalmopathy.

Specimen: peripheral blood mononuclear cells (PBMCs), collected at new diagnosis, from a patient treated with antithyroid drugs. All receptors derive from a man aged 40-55 years with Graves disease. The CDR3 runs from the conserved cysteine through the conserved F or W. D genes are given only for firm matches. The size field is filled for only some rows; it gives once, few, many or a size class.

abundance	j_gene	v_gene	d_gene	CDR3nt	CDR3aa
many	TRBJ2-5	TRBV12-3/TRBV12-4	TRBD2	TGTGCCAGCAATCCGGGACTAGCGAGCGAGACCCAGTACTTC	CASNPGLASETQYF
many	TRBJ1-1	TRBV27	TRBD1	TGTGCCAGCAGTTTATCGGGACAGGTGAACACTGAAGCTTTCTTT	CASSLSGQVNTEAFF
many	TRBJ1-1	TRBV6-5	TRBD1	TGTGCCAGCAGTTACCCGGGACAGATGAACACTGAAGCTTTCTTT	CASSYPGQMNTEAFF
NA	TRBJ1-1	TRBV5-1	TRBD1	TGCGCCAGCAGGCACAGGGGTAAGAACACTGAAGCTTTCTTT	CASRHRGKNTEAFF
many	TRBJ1-5	TRBV2	NA	TGTGCCAGCACTAAAGACAGGCCTTATCAGCCCCAGCATTTT	CASTKDRPYQPQHF
many	TRBJ2-2	TRBV28	NA	TGTGCCAGCAGTTTTTTCGCGGGTCGCCCCGGGGAGCTGTTTTTT	CASSFFAGRPGELFF
many	TRBJ1-2	TRBV20-1	TRBD1	TGCAGTGCTTCCTCCGGGACAGACTATGGCTACACCTTC	CSASSGTDYGYTF
many	TRBJ2-5	TRBV2	TRBD2	TGTGCCAGCAGTATCGGACGGGGGGGACGCGGGACCCAGTACTTC	CASSIGRGGRGTQYF
many	TRBJ2-7	TRBV11-1	NA	TGTGCCAGCAGTTACTCCGGGACTGGCTCCTACGAGCAGTACTTC	CASSYSGTGSYEQYF
NA	TRBJ1-2	TRBV6-1	TRBD1	TGTGCCAGCAGTCGGGACAGGGCCTATGGCTACACCTTC	CASSRDRAYGYTF
many	TRBJ1-1	TRBV20-1	NA	TGCAGTGCTAGAGAACGGCCCGGCTCCACGGAAGCTTTCTTT	CSARERPGSTEAFF
NA	TRBJ2-7	TRBV7-9	TRBD2	TGTGCCAGCAGCTTCTCGCTAGCGGACGAGCAGTACTTC	CASSFSLADEQYF
many	TRBJ2-1	TRBV11-3	TRBD1	TGTGCCAGCAGCTTTTCAGGGACAGGGGCCTACAATGAGCAGTTCTTC	CASSFSGTGAYNEQFF
many	TRBJ2-4	TRBV24-1	TRBD1	TGTGCCACCAGTGCAGACAGGGACGGCGTGGCCAAAAACATTCAGTACTTC	CATSADRDGVAKNIQYF
many	TRBJ2-1	TRBV7-8	TRBD1	TGTGCCAGCAGCCTCCGGACAGGGTACAATGAGCAGTTCTTC	CASSLRTGYNEQFF
many	TRBJ1-2	TRBV12-3/TRBV12-4	NA	TGTGCCAGCAGCCAGAGGAGGACAGCTAACTATGGCTACACCTTC	CASSQRRTANYGYTF
NA	TRBJ1-3	TRBV5-1	NA	TGCGCCAGCAGCCCATCAACGGGAACTGGAAACACCATATATTTT	CASSPSTGTGNTIYF
NA	TRBJ2-3	TRBV2	TRBD2	TGTGCCAGCAGTGAAGCGGCGGGGGGGGCTGGGGGCACAGATACGCAGTATTTT	CASSEAAGGAGGTDTQYF
NA	TRBJ1-1	TRBV3-1	NA	TGTGCCAGCAGCCAAGTGCCAGAGATAAAAAGTGGAGCTTTCTTT	CASSQVPEIKSGAFF
NA	TRBJ2-6	TRBV7-9	NA	TGTGCCAGCAGCTCCGCCCCGGGACGAGGCCACTCTGGGGCCAACGTCCTGACTTTC	CASSSAPGRGHSGANVLTF
many	TRBJ2-1	TRBV12-3/TRBV12-4	NA	TGTGCCAGCACGGCTGACTTCAATGAGCAGTTCTTC	CASTADFNEQFF
many	TRBJ2-1	TRBV7-8	TRBD2	TGTGCCAGCAGCTTCGGACTAGCGGGGGGCCATGAGCAGTTCTTC	CASSFGLAGGHEQFF
many	TRBJ2-3	TRBV5-1	TRBD2	TGCGCCAGCAGCTTGAGCGGGGCAAGCACAGATACGCAGTATTTT	CASSLSGASTDTQYF
few	TRBJ2-2	TRBV6-1	NA	TGTGCCAGCACGACAGGGAACACCGGGGAGCTGTTTTTT	CASTTGNTGELFF
NA	TRBJ2-5	TRBV12-3/TRBV12-4	NA	TGTGCCAGCAGTCCCCGGGACCGGCAGGTCAGAGAGACCCAGTACTTC	CASSPRDRQVRETQYF
few	TRBJ2-3	TRBV15	NA	TGTGCCACCAGCAGAGGCAGAGGGGGGAGCACAGATACGCAGTATTTT	CATSRGRGGSTDTQYF
many	TRBJ2-2	TRBV5-1	TRBD1	TGCGCCAGCAGCTTCCTGACAGGGGGCAACACCGGGGAGCTGTTTTTT	CASSFLTGGNTGELFF
NA	TRBJ2-1	TRBV20-1	TRBD2	TGCAGTGCTATGGGACTAGAGAGCAATGAGCAGTCCTTC	CSAMGLESNEQSF
few	TRBJ1-1	TRBV20-1	NA	TGCAGTGCTAATCGGGCGGGGGGTGGGAACACTGAAGCTTTCTTT	CSANRAGGGNTEAFF
many	TRBJ2-5	TRBV20-1	TRBD2	TGCAGTGCTAGAGATGGGAATAGCGGGGGAGGAGAGACCCAGTACTTC	CSARDGNSGGGETQYF
many	TRBJ2-5	TRBV13	NA	TGTGCCAGCAGCTCCAGGGGAGGGGGCGAGACCCAGTACTTC	CASSSRGGGETQYF
many	TRBJ1-5	TRBV7-2	NA	TGTGCCAGCAGCCCCACGGGGGAGTTTTGGCCCCAGCATTTT	CASSPTGEFWPQHF
NA	TRBJ1-2	TRBV6-1	NA	TGTGCCAGCAGTGAAGCTTACGAGCATGGCTACACCTTC	CASSEAYEHGYTF
NA	TRBJ1-1	TRBV10-3	NA	TGTGCCATACAGGGGAACACTGAAGCTTTCTTT	CAIQGNTEAFF
many	TRBJ2-1	TRBV11-1	TRBD1	TGTGCCAGCAGCTTAGTCGGGACAGGGTCCTACAATGAGCAGTTCTTC	CASSLVGTGSYNEQFF
NA	TRBJ2-7	TRBV5-1	NA	TGCGCCAGCAGCTTGGAAGGGCAGGTCTATTACGAGCAGTACTTC	CASSLEGQVYYEQYF
few	TRBJ2-1	TRBV7-2	NA	TGTGCCAGCAGCTCTATTCGGTCGGGGGCCTCCTACAATGAGCAGTTCTTC	CASSSIRSGASYNEQFF
many	TRBJ2-1	TRBV5-1	NA	TGCGCCAGCAGACCCGACAGGTTCCACAATGAGCAGTTCTTC	CASRPDRFHNEQFF
NA	TRBJ1-1	TRBV29-1	NA	TGCAGCGTTGTCAGGCTAATGGCCCCTGAAGCTTTCTTT	CSVVRLMAPEAFF
NA	TRBJ2-5	TRBV19	TRBD1	TGTGCCAGTAGTCCTCGACAGGGCTTGCAAGAGACCCAGTACTTC	CASSPRQGLQETQYF